Shown below are 14 T cell receptor beta chains from a single sample sequenced in a study of T cells after yellow fever vaccination. TCRdb fed the 5' RACE reads into MiXCR, producing one record per CDR3 protein. The sample records just over 300,000 distinct CDR3 sequences, 3.6% being singletons. Sample: PBMCs, taken on the day of the yellow fever booster vaccination. Source of these receptors: a man between 18 and 35 years old who received the YFV17D yellow fever vaccine.

This clonotype was recorded at least ten times. This sequence joins TRBV5-1 and TRBJ2-2; 8 bases are shared with TRBD2. Losses at the gene ends were 4 bases for V and 4 bases for J; bases not matched to a gene: 12. The CDR3 covers 17 residues. Germline lookup yields CDR1 SGHRS and CDR2 YFSETQ. This CDR3 reads CASSPRSGGGSTGELFF. The CDR3 nucleotides read TGCGCCAGCAGCCCGCGCAGCGGGGGCGGTTCCACCGGGGAGCTGTTTTTT.

The rearrangement uses TRBV20-1 and TRBJ2-7; D remains ambiguous. Per the germline V gene, CDR1 is DFQATT and CDR2 is SNEGSKA (reference sequence). The V end was cut by 5 bases, the J end by 2 bases, with 13 bases between. This CDR3 region has 13 residues. The CDR3 sequence: CSAETATPYEQYV. DNA for the CDR3: TGCAGTGCTGAAACAGCAACCCCCTACGAGCAGTACGTC.

The rearrangement links TRBV6-5 to TRBJ1-2; no firm D call. CDR1 is MNHEY and CDR2 is SVGAGI in the germline V gene. The germline V and J ends were trimmed by 2 bases and 7 bases, with 8 bases remaining between them. CDR3 length equals 12 residues. This chain's CDR3 is CASSYDLGGYTF. The CDR3 nucleotides read TGTGCCAGCAGTTACGATCTGGGTGGCTACACCTTC.

This clonotype was detected ten times or more. The chain couples TRBV9 to TRBJ2-1; D is unclear. Germline V CDR1 and CDR2: SGDLS, YYNGEE. The germline V and J ends were trimmed by 0 bases and 4 bases, with 8 bases remaining between them. CDR3 length equals 14 residues. Here the CDR3 DNA reads TGTGCCAGCAGCGTAGAGGCGGTTTACAATGAGCAGTTCTTC. This codes for CASSVEAVYNEQFF.

This clonotype has a count of ten or more. The chain employs TRBV10-2 and TRBJ2-1, with 11 nucleotides matching TRBD2. The CDR3 totals 15 residues. Per the germline V gene, CDR1 is WSHSY and CDR2 is SAAADI. With V trimmed by 4 bases and J by 8 bases, 7 bases remained unmatched. CDR3 in DNA: TGCGCCAGCAGTGGGACTAGCGGGCCCCTCCATGAGCAGTTCTTC. The encoded protein is CASSGTSGPLHEQFF.

CDR3 residues: CASSLQGAKNIQYF. CDR3 sequence (DNA): TGTGCCAGCAGCTTGCAGGGGGCCAAAAACATTCAGTACTTC. The chain uses TRBV5-4 and TRBJ2-4, with a possible D match to TRBD1 (6 bases). V lost 1 base to trimming and J lost 1 base, with 6 bases between them. The CDR3 loop spans 14 amino acids. Per germline, CDR1 SGHNT and CDR2 YYREEE (reference sequence).

This clonotype has ten or more counts. This chain connects TRBV7-2 to TRBJ2-7, with 12 bases aligning to TRBD2. V gave up 1 base and J gave up 3 bases; unmatched junction bases: 7. CDR3 length equals 17 residues. From germline, CDR1 is SGHTA and CDR2 FQGNSA. CDR3: CASSLGLAGGLNYEQYF. CDR3 nucleotides: TGTGCCAGCAGCTTAGGGCTAGCGGGGGGGCTCAACTACGAGCAGTACTTC.

This clonotype has only a few counts. V gene TRBV29-1 combines with J gene TRBJ1-1; tentative D call: TRBD1 (5 bases). Between the trimmed V and J ends, which lost 3 bases and 1 base, there was a span of 9 bases. Germline V gene sequence: CDR1 SQVTM, CDR2 ANQGSEA. CDR3 size: 13 residues. CDR3 protein: CSVEAGRNTEAFF. CDR3 bases: TGCAGCGTTGAGGCAGGGAGGAACACTGAAGCTTTCTTT.

This clonotype has a count of ten or more. The chain uses TRBV6-1 and TRBJ1-4; the D is unclear. This CDR3 region has 13 residues. Germline CDR1 and CDR2: MNHNS and SASEGT. V was trimmed by 11 bases and J by 3 bases, leaving 13 bases between them. The CDR3 spells CAGQGSPNEKLFF. The CDR3 DNA sequence: TGTGCCGGCCAAGGGTCACCTAATGAAAAACTGTTTTTT.

This clonotype was counted ten times or more. The rearrangement links TRBV7-2 to TRBJ1-2; no firm D call. This CDR3 spans 16 amino acids. Germline V gene lookup returns CDR1 SGHTA and CDR2 FQGNSA. V lost 1 base, J lost 7 bases, and 19 bases lay in between. The CDR3 DNA follows: TGTGCCAGCAGCTTAGTTATTGAGATAGGGCTTAGTGGCTACACCTTC. Its protein product is CASSLVIEIGLSGYTF.

This clonotype was seen at least ten times. This rearrangement joins TRBV12-3 or TRBV12-4 to TRBJ2-1, with D perhaps TRBD1 (5 bases). V lost 5 bases and J 0 bases, leaving 14 bases between the germline ends. The CDR3 contains 16 residues. The CDR3 here is CASSSPTESSYNEQFF. The CDR3 region has the DNA TGTGCCAGCAGTAGCCCGACAGAGAGCTCCTACAATGAGCAGTTCTTC.

This clonotype was counted at least ten times. The chain uses TRBV7-3 and TRBJ2-5; TRBD1 is a possible D gene (8 bases). The germline gives CDR1 SGHTA, CDR2 FQGTGA. Trimming removed 2 bases from V and 2 bases from J, with 12 bases in between. The CDR3 is 15 residues long. The CDR3 DNA sequence: TGTGCCAGCAGCTTAGGACAGGGAGGGCAAGAGACCCAGTACTTC. Amino acid sequence: CASSLGQGGQETQYF. Supplemented by reference TRBV7-3 and TRBJ2-5, the full variable domain reads GAGVSQTPSNKVTEKGKYVELRCDPISGHTALYWYRQSLGQGPEFLIYFQGTGAADDSGLPNDRFFAVRPEGSVSTLKIQRTERGDSAVYLCASSLGQGGQETQYFGPGTRLLVL.

Notes on this clonotype: Just one base apart from a much larger clone, this may be a read error. The chain joins TRBV19 to TRBJ1-4; D is undetermined. Germline V lookup: CDR1 LNHDA, CDR2 SQIVND (reference sequence). The CDR3 extends over 15 amino acids. In nucleotides, the CDR3 is TGTGTCAGTAGTATTGGCGGTGCAACTAATGAAAAACTGTTTTTT. This codes for CVSSIGGATNEKLFF.

This clonotype has more than one count but fewer than ten. This chain connects TRBV27 to TRBJ2-3; 7 nucleotides align to TRBD2. The CDR3 is 15 amino acids. CDR1 is MNHEY and CDR2 is SMNVEV in the germline V gene (reference sequence). The V and J ends lost 1 base and 2 bases, in that order; junction bases with no gene match: 3. The CDR3: CASSLFAGVTDTQYF. For the CDR3, the DNA is TGTGCCAGCAGTTTATTTGCGGGGGTCACAGATACGCAGTATTTT.